Listed here are 25 T cell receptor beta chains from one sample, sequenced in a study of blood T cell repertoires in COVID-19. Sequencing used immunoSEQ multiplex PCR; TCRdb keeps in-frame clones, though not all of them. This sample has about 74,000 clones; about 83% occur once, and the top ten carry 30% to 45%. Sequenced: peripheral blood. The receptor set was obtained from an older man with acute or convalescent COVID-19.

This sequence joins TRBV28 and TRBJ1-2, with 9 bases matching TRBD1. Germline CDR1 reads MDHEN; CDR2 reads SYDVKM. This CDR3 is 13 amino acids long. With 7 bases clipped from V and 8 bases from J, the junction kept 8 bases outside the gene matches. The CDR3 nucleotides read TGTGCCAGCATTCAGGGGACAGGGATGGGCTACACCTTC. Translating it yields CASIQGTGMGYTF.

The chain joins TRBV7-6 to TRBJ1-3; TRBD1 matches 10 bases. The germline gives CDR1 SGHVS, CDR2 FNYEAQ. The V and J ends lost 5 bases and 3 bases, in that order; junction bases with no gene match: 7. The CDR3 consists of 16 residues. The CDR3 DNA sequence: TGTGCCAGCAGCCCACTGACAGGGGGCGATGGAAACACCATATATTTT. It yields the protein CASSPLTGGDGNTIYF.

The rearrangement links TRBV19 to TRBJ2-7; TRBD2 matches at 8 bases. The CDR3 covers 11 residues. With 3 bases clipped from V and 12 bases from J, the junction kept 4 bases outside the gene matches. Germline values: CDR1 LNHDA, CDR2 SQIVND (reference sequence). CDR3 in DNA: TGTGCCAGTAGTATTAGCGGGACCCGGTACTTC. As protein: CASSISGTRYF.

The rearrangement links TRBV11-2 to TRBJ2-1; D gene ambiguous. The V end lost 1 base, the J end lost 9 bases, and 10 bases lay between the germline ends. Per the germline V gene, CDR1 is SGHAT and CDR2 is FQNNGV. The CDR3 spans 13 residues. The CDR3 sequence: CASSLGARPEQFF. In DNA, the CDR3 is TGTGCCAGCAGCTTAGGGGCCAGACCTGAGCAGTTCTTC.

The chain carries TRBV28 and TRBJ2-3, with D unclear. The CDR3 consists of 12 residues. Germline V gene lookup returns CDR1 MDHEN and CDR2 SYDVKM. The V gene lost 5 bases and the J gene lost 0 bases, with 3 bases spanning the gap. The CDR3 DNA is TGTGCCAGCAGTCTCAGCACAGATACGCAGTATTTT. It yields the protein CASSLSTDTQYF.

The chain links TRBV7-2 to TRBJ2-2; tentative D call: TRBD2 (5 bases). The CDR3 covers 14 residues. The V and J ends lost 3 bases and 6 bases respectively, with 11 bases between them. The germline V gene encodes CDR1 SGHTA and CDR2 FQGNSA. The DNA of the CDR3 is TGTGCCAGCAGCTTCGGGATTAGATCCGGGGAGCTGTTTTTT. It yields the protein CASSFGIRSGELFF.

The genes are TRBV5-1 and TRBJ2-3; D may be TRBD2 (6 bases). This CDR3 comprises 16 residues. Germline CDR1 reads SGHRS; CDR2 reads YFSETQ. Trimming cost V 0 bases and J 2 bases, with 13 bases left between them. The CDR3 spells CASSLAGTGPTDTQYF. CDR3 in DNA: TGCGCCAGCAGCTTGGCCGGGACTGGTCCCACAGATACGCAGTATTTT.

The CDR3 here is CASSDQYQETQYF. The CDR3, as DNA: TGTGCCAGCAGTGACCAGTACCAAGAGACCCAGTACTTC. The chain has TRBV2 and TRBJ2-5; no clear D. Germline V gene lookup returns CDR1 SNHLY and CDR2 FYNNEI. V lost 3 bases and J 0 bases, leaving 5 bases between the germline ends. The CDR3 covers 13 residues. Drawing the rest from reference TRBV2 and TRBJ2-5, the complete variable domain is EPEVTQTPSHQVTQMGQEVILRCVPISNHLYFYWYRQILGQKVEFLVSFYNNEISEKSEIFDDQFSVERPDGSNFTLKIRSTKLEDSAMYFCASSDQYQETQYFGPGTRLLVL.

The V and J genes are TRBV6-5 and TRBJ2-5; D gene unclear. The CDR3 is made up of 13 amino acids. Germline CDR1 and CDR2: MNHEY and SVGAGI. The germline V and J ends were trimmed by 11 bases and 1 base, with 14 bases remaining between them. The CDR3 protein is CASNRSPQETQYF. In DNA form, the CDR3 reads TGTGCCTCTAACCGGTCCCCCCAAGAGACCCAGTACTTC.

This clone was recorded once. The rearrangement joins TRBV6-4 to TRBJ1-2; D gene ambiguous. The germline gives CDR1 MRHNA, CDR2 SNTAGT. Trimming pared 2 bases from V and 8 bases from J, leaving 6 bases between. The CDR3 covers 11 residues. CDR3 DNA sequence: TGTGCCAGCAGTGACGGCCGAGGCTACACCTTC. It encodes CASSDGRGYTF.

V usage is TRBV5-1 and J usage is TRBJ2-3; 10 bases fit TRBD1. CDR3 size: 16 residues. Trimming removed 3 bases from V and 5 bases from J; junction bases left unmatched: 9. CDR1 is SGHRS, CDR2 YFSETQ, per germline. CDR3 residues: CASSSVGTGAGDTQYF. The CDR3 region has the DNA TGCGCCAGCAGCTCCGTCGGGACAGGGGCTGGAGATACGCAGTATTTT.

The rearrangement joins TRBV28 to TRBJ2-3; D not resolved. Germline CDR1 and CDR2: MDHEN and SYDVKM. V was pared by 3 bases and J by 0 bases, with 7 bases between. The CDR3 has 14 residues. As DNA, the CDR3 is TGTGCCAGCAGTTTTTTCACTAGCACAGATACGCAGTATTTT. Translating gives CASSFFTSTDTQYF.

This chain links TRBV4-1 with TRBJ1-4; D not certain. Trimming stripped 6 bases from V and 8 bases from J, with 19 bases between. Germline V gene sequence: CDR1 MGHRA, CDR2 YSYEKL. This CDR3 spans 15 amino acids. The CDR3 DNA reads TGCGCCAGCAGGCCGATCGAGGGAGCGGAAGAAAAACTGTTTTTT. Its translation: CASRPIEGAEEKLFF.

The chain combines TRBV12-3 or TRBV12-4 with TRBJ2-1, with D tentatively TRBD1 (5 bases). The ends were cut back, 7 bases at V and 7 bases at J, with 14 bases in the middle. The CDR3 spans 13 residues. The CDR3 nucleotides are TGTGCCAGCAAACTGGGGCTGTCTAATGAGCAGTTCTTC. It codes for CASKLGLSNEQFF.

V and J are TRBV6-5 and TRBJ2-7; D is unresolved. Germline CDR1 MNHEY, CDR2 SVGAGI. The length of the CDR3 is 15 residues. V was cut by 2 bases and J by 3 bases, with 14 bases left in between. CDR3 nucleotide sequence: TGTGCCAGCAGTTACGGCCAGAATTTTAACTACGAGCAGTACTTC. Residues: CASSYGQNFNYEQYF.

This chain connects TRBV19 to TRBJ1-2, with D tentatively TRBD1 (6 bases). V lost 7 bases to trimming and J lost 1 base, with 16 bases between them. Germline values: CDR1 LNHDA, CDR2 SQIVND (reference sequence). The length of the CDR3 is 15 residues. The CDR3 DNA follows: TGTGCCAGTAATCCCGGGACATCCTATAACTATGGCTACACCTTC. Residues: CASNPGTSYNYGYTF.

The J gene is TRBJ2-1, the V gene TRBV12-3 or TRBV12-4; D is unresolved. The V gene lost 2 bases and the J gene lost 9 bases, with 8 bases spanning the gap. The CDR3 is made up of 12 amino acids. CDR3 sequence (DNA): TGTGCCAGCAGTTTACTAGGCTCTGAGCAGTTCTTC. It encodes CASSLLGSEQFF.

This clone was seen only a few times. The rearrangement joins TRBV28 to TRBJ2-2, with TRBD1 as a possible D gene (6 bases). V dropped 7 bases and J dropped 0 bases, with 15 bases sitting between them. CDR3 length: 16 amino acids. Germline loops: CDR1 MDHEN, CDR2 SYDVKM. CDR3 region: CASTEGGHTNTGELFF. The CDR3 DNA is TGTGCCAGCACCGAAGGGGGACATACGAACACCGGGGAGCTGTTTTTT.

The rearrangement joins TRBV19 to TRBJ1-6; a possible D gene is TRBD1 (6 bases). Deletions cut 8 bases from V and 3 bases from J, with 8 bases between. From germline, CDR1 is LNHDA and CDR2 SQIVND (reference sequence). The CDR3 length is 13 residues. The CDR3 here is CASRQVYNSPLHF. CDR3 nucleotides: TGTGCCAGTCGACAGGTCTATAATTCACCCCTCCACTTT.

V is TRBV19 and J is TRBJ2-2; a possible D gene is TRBD1 (6 bases). The CDR3 totals 13 residues. Germline V gene data show CDR1 as LNHDA and CDR2 as SQIVND (reference sequence). The V end lost 4 bases, the J end lost 5 bases, and 8 bases lay between the germline ends. This CDR3 reads CASSTQGTGELFF. CDR3 nucleotides: TGTGCCAGTAGTACACAGGGTACCGGGGAGCTGTTTTTT.

The chain combines TRBV28 with TRBJ1-6; no definite D call. V gave up 2 bases and J gave up 8 bases, with 22 bases separating them. CDR3 length: 18 residues. The germline gives CDR1 MDHEN, CDR2 SYDVKM. The CDR3 DNA sequence: TGTGCCAGCAGTTTAGGAGTTTCCGCGCGATTCGCCGATTCACCCCTCCACTTT. Translated: CASSLGVSARFADSPLHF.

V usage is TRBV10-1 and J usage is TRBJ2-3, with TRBD2 matching over 8 bases. Germline CDR1 is WNHNN and CDR2 is SYGVQD (reference sequence). Losses at the gene ends were 3 bases for V and 3 bases for J; bases not matched to a gene: 5. This CDR3 spans 15 amino acids. CDR3 amino acids: CASSDSGSETDTQYF. The CDR3, as DNA: TGCGCCAGCAGTGACAGCGGGAGTGAGACAGATACGCAGTATTTT.

Of note for this clone: Possible read error: a much larger clone is one base away. Other nucleotide sequences in the sample specify the same CDR3. J is TRBJ2-5 and V is TRBV3-1 (or the pseudogene TRBV3-2); 7 nucleotides match TRBD2. The J segment lost 5 bases and the V segment lost 3 bases, leaving 0 bases of the junction unmatched. Looked up from germline, CDR1 is LGHDT and CDR2 is YNNKEL (reference sequence). The CDR3 consists of 12 residues. In DNA form, the CDR3 reads TGTGCCAGCAGCCAGGGGGGGGAGACCCAGTACTTC. Translation: CASSQGGETQYF.

This chain uses TRBV5-6 with TRBJ1-3; D is uncertain. The CDR3 loop spans 16 amino acids. In germline, CDR1 is SGHDT, CDR2 YYEEEE. Trimming took 1 base from V and 0 from J, leaving 11 bases between them. CDR3: CASSLWRQNSGNTIYF. CDR3 bases: TGTGCCAGCAGCTTGTGGCGACAAAACTCTGGAAACACCATATATTTT.

The CDR3 is CSVRLRQGITEAFF. CDR3 nucleotides: TGCAGCGTCCGCCTCCGACAGGGAATAACTGAAGCTTTCTTT. The V and J genes are TRBV29-1 and TRBJ1-1; 7 nucleotides agree with TRBD1. Germline CDR1 and CDR2: SQVTM and ANQGSEA. This CDR3 is built from 14 residues. V dropped 6 bases and J dropped 5; count of bases not matched to a gene: 12.